These 22 T cell receptor beta chains were sequenced from one sample in a study of blood T cell repertoires in COVID-19. Profiled with immunoSEQ multiplex PCR; TCRdb holds only in-frame clones, not every one. The profile covers 150,000 to 190,000 clones, with 85% appearing a single time and 8.3% taken by the ten largest. Sequenced sample: peripheral blood. All receptors come from a woman aged 55-70 years with COVID-19, enrolled during active disease.

A few counts support this clone. The genes are TRBV5-6 and TRBJ1-1; D may be TRBD1 (6 bases). This CDR3 has 15 amino acids. From germline, CDR1 is SGHDT and CDR2 YYEEEE. The germline V and J ends were trimmed by 4 bases and 0 bases, with 13 bases remaining between them. CDR3 region: CASSTAGTLNTEAFF. CDR3 coding DNA: TGTGCCAGCAGCACTGCCGGGACACTGAACACTGAAGCTTTCTTT.

This sequence joins TRBV27 and TRBJ1-4; no clear D. CDR3 length: 15 amino acids. The ends were cut back, 7 bases at V and 0 bases at J, with 12 bases in the middle. CDR1 and CDR2 (germline): MNHEY, SMNVEV (reference sequence). CDR3 loop: CASTPLGATNEKLFF. DNA of the CDR3: TGTGCCAGCACACCCCTCGGAGCAACTAATGAAAAACTGTTTTTT.

The rearrangement links TRBV9 to TRBJ1-6; no reliable D call. Germline loops: CDR1 SGDLS, CDR2 YYNGEE. The V end lost 0 bases, the J end lost 9 bases, and 10 bases lay between the germline ends. This CDR3 spans 14 amino acids. In DNA, the CDR3 is TGTGCCAGCAGCGTAGATCCAGGACTTTCACCCCTCCACTTT. Its protein is CASSVDPGLSPLHF.

This chain links TRBV6-5 with TRBJ2-1, with TRBD2 identical over 8 bases. Trimming removed 8 bases from V and 9 bases from J; junction bases left unmatched: 3. In germline, CDR1 is MNHEY, CDR2 SVGAGI. There are 11 residues in the CDR3. The DNA for the CDR3 is TGTGCCAGCTCAGCGGGAGTTGAGCAGTTCTTC. Translation: CASSAGVEQFF.

The gene calls are TRBV5-4 and TRBJ2-2, with TRBD2 identical over 11 bases. This CDR3 is built from 15 residues. Germline V gives CDR1 SGHNT, CDR2 YYREEE (reference sequence). The trim removed 4 bases at V and 6 bases at J, leaving 5 bases unmatched. The DNA for the CDR3 is TGTGCCAGCAGCGGATTAGCGGGAGGGCCCGGGGAGCTGTTTTTT. It codes for CASSGLAGGPGELFF.

The genes are TRBV19 and TRBJ1-1, with TRBD1 identical over 7 bases. The CDR3 contains 15 residues. Germline lookup yields CDR1 LNHDA and CDR2 SQIVND (reference sequence). Unmatched junction bases numbered 12, after V lost 1 base and J lost 10 bases. The CDR3 loop reads CASSIGGQLPSRAFF. In nucleotides, the CDR3 is TGTGCCAGTAGTATAGGGGGACAGTTACCTTCCAGAGCTTTCTTT.

The chain uses TRBV7-8 and TRBJ1-2; no clear D. Germline V gene lookup returns CDR1 SGHVS and CDR2 FQNEAQ. This CDR3 has 13 amino acids. Between the trimmed V and J ends, which lost 5 bases and 8 bases, there was a span of 15 bases. The CDR3 coding sequence is TGTGCCAGCAGCCTAGGAGGGAATGGCGGCTACACCTTC. The encoded protein is CASSLGGNGGYTF.

The V call is TRBV18, the J call TRBJ2-7, with D perhaps TRBD1 (6 bases). Trimming pared 4 bases from V and 6 bases from J, leaving 10 bases between. This CDR3 region has 12 residues. CDR1 is KGHSH, CDR2 LQKENI, per germline. CDR3 region: CASSLQGAEQYF. The CDR3 bases are TGTGCCAGCTCACTACAGGGAGCCGAGCAGTACTTC.

Regarding this clone: The junction differs from germline at one of its ends, possibly a read error. The rearrangement links TRBV7-3 to TRBJ1-6; tentative D call: TRBD1 (6 bases). This CDR3 is 16 amino acids long. Looked up from germline, CDR1 is SGHTA and CDR2 is FQGTGA. CDR3 sequence reads: CASSLTGSSYNSPLHF. CDR3 in DNA: TGTGCCAGCAGTTTAACAGGGAGCTCCTATAATTCACCCCTCCACTTT.

V and J are TRBV25-1 and TRBJ1-2; a weak D match, TRBD1 (6 bases). CDR1 and CDR2 (germline): MGHDK, SYGVNS. V lost 5 bases and J lost 8, with 15 bases in between. This CDR3 contains 13 residues. The CDR3 region is CASSLDRPDGYTF. The DNA for the CDR3 is TGTGCCAGCAGTTTAGACAGGCCCGACGGCTACACCTTC.

The V call is TRBV11-2, the J call TRBJ1-2, with D maybe TRBD1 (6 bases). Germline V CDR1 and CDR2: SGHAT, FQNNGV. Trimming left V 0 bases short and J 7 bases short, with 12 bases between. This CDR3 spans 14 amino acids. This CDR3 reads CASSLDNRVGGYTF. In nucleotides, the CDR3 is TGTGCCAGCAGCTTAGATAACAGGGTGGGTGGCTACACCTTC.

This chain joins TRBV18 and TRBJ2-3, with D perhaps TRBD1 (5 bases). The V end lost 1 base, the J end lost 3 bases, and 5 bases lay between the germline ends. Germline CDR1 reads KGHSH; CDR2 reads LQKENI. This CDR3 comprises 13 residues. CDR3 sequence (DNA): TGTGCCAGCTCACCACGACAGACAGATACGCAGTATTTT. This encodes CASSPRQTDTQYF.

The rearrangement uses TRBV5-1 and TRBJ2-7; TRBD2 is a possible D gene (5 bases). The CDR3 consists of 16 residues. The V gene's germline CDR1 is SGHRS and CDR2 YFSETQ. V was cut by 0 bases and J by 7 bases, with 20 bases left in between. The CDR3 DNA sequence: TGCGCCAGCAGCTTGGGCGAACGGCTTCGCAGGAGGGAGCAGTACTTC. This codes for CASSLGERLRRREQYF.

The chain combines TRBV5-1 with TRBJ2-3; the D gene is possibly TRBD2 (5 bases). CDR3 size: 14 residues. The germline V gene has CDR1 SGHRS and CDR2 YFSETQ. V lost 5 bases to trimming and J lost 2 bases, with 12 bases between them. The DNA for the CDR3 is TGCGCCAGCAGGAGGGCACGCTTCACAGATACGCAGTATTTT. This codes for CASRRARFTDTQYF.

This clone has only one observation. V is TRBV5-1 and J is TRBJ2-3; 14 positions match TRBD2. Germline V gene data show CDR1 as SGHRS and CDR2 as YFSETQ. The length of the CDR3 is 18 residues. After removal of 5 bases from V and 5 bases from J, the junction contained 13 bases not matched to a gene. CDR3 residues: CASRPGTSGGPKGDTQYF. In DNA form, the CDR3 reads TGCGCCAGCAGACCCGGGACTAGCGGGGGTCCCAAGGGAGATACGCAGTATTTT.

This chain joins TRBV19 and TRBJ2-1, with TRBD2 identical over 15 bases. The V gene end was trimmed by 8 bases and the J gene end by 7 bases; junction bases not matched to a gene: 6. The CDR3 runs to 15 residues. The germline V gene has CDR1 LNHDA and CDR2 SQIVND (reference sequence). The CDR3 nucleotides read TGTGCCAGTCTGGGGACTAGCGGGAGGTGGAATGAGCAGTTCTTC. As protein: CASLGTSGRWNEQFF.

Note on this clone: Germline and junction disagree at one end, which may indicate a read error. The chain combines TRBV7-7 with TRBJ2-3, with 8 nucleotides matching TRBD2. Germline lookup yields CDR1 SSHAT and CDR2 FNYEAQ (reference sequence). This CDR3 spans 13 amino acids. The CDR3 spells CASSRGLAGSQYF. As DNA, the CDR3 is TGTGCTAGCAGCCGGGGATTAGCGGGGTCACAGTATTTT.

The chain carries TRBV7-9 and TRBJ1-4; TRBD1 matches at 9 bases. The V gene's germline CDR1 is SEHNR and CDR2 FQNEAQ (reference sequence). The CDR3 sequence is 15 residues long. Trimming cost V 5 bases and J 5 bases; bases outside gene matches: 6. CDR3 residues: CASSLQGAANEKLFF. In DNA, the CDR3 is TGTGCCAGCAGCCTACAGGGGGCAGCGAATGAAAAACTGTTTTTT.

The CDR3 reads CASSARDRGWGAEAFF. The CDR3 coding sequence is TGTGCCAGCAGCGCCAGGGACAGGGGTTGGGGAGCTGAAGCTTTCTTT. This chain uses TRBV5-4 with TRBJ1-1; 10 bases fit TRBD1. V lost 4 bases and J lost 6; bases outside the gene matches: 12. The CDR3 loop spans 16 amino acids. Germline CDR1 reads SGHNT; CDR2 reads YYREEE (reference sequence). The variable domain in full, completed from reference TRBV5-4 and TRBJ1-1, reads ETGVTQSPTHLIKTRGQQVTLRCSSQSGHNTVSWYQQALGQGPQFIFQYYREEENGRGNFPPRFSGLQFPNYSSELNVNALELDDSALYLCASSARDRGWGAEAFFGQGTRLTVV.

V usage is TRBV6-5 and J usage is TRBJ1-5; 7 bases are shared with TRBD1. The junction had 5 bases not matched to a gene; V was cut back by 6 bases and J by 0 bases. The CDR3 is 15 amino acids. Germline V lookup: CDR1 MNHEY, CDR2 SVGAGI. In DNA, the CDR3 is TGTGCCAGCAGAGCGGACAGGACTAGCAATCAGCCCCAGCATTTT. Protein sequence: CASRADRTSNQPQHF.

The CDR3 nucleotides read TGTGCCAGCAGTTTGGGCAAGAACACTGAAGCTTTCTTT. Translation gives CASSLGKNTEAFF. The chain carries TRBV12-3 or TRBV12-4 and TRBJ1-1, with unresolved D. The CDR3 extends over 13 amino acids. Trimming left V 3 bases short and J 1 base short, with 6 bases between.

The chain carries TRBV5-4 and TRBJ1-6, with a weak D call TRBD1 (5 bases). Trimming stripped 5 bases from V and 5 bases from J, with 20 bases between. CDR1 is SGHNT and CDR2 is YYREEE in the germline V gene (reference sequence). This CDR3 region has 17 residues. The CDR3 DNA follows: TGTGCCAGCAGGGAGATAGTACGGGGGACGAATAATTCACCCCTCCACTTT. Translating it yields CASREIVRGTNNSPLHF.